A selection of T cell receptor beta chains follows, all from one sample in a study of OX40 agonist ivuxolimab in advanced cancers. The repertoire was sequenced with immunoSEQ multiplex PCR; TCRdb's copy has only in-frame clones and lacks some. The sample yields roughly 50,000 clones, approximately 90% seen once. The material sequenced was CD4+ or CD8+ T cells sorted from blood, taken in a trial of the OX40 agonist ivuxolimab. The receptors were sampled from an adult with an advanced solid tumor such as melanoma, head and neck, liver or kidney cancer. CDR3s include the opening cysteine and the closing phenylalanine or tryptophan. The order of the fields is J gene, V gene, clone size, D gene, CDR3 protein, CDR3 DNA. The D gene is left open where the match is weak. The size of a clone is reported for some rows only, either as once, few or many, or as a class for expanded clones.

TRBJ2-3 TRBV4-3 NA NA CASSQDGLKGPEVLDTQYF TGCGCCAGCAGCCAAGATGGTCTAAAGGGACCCGAAGTTTTGGATACGCAGTATTTT
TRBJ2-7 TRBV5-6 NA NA CASSPRDNSYEQYF TGTGCCAGCAGCCCAAGGGACAACTCCTACGAGCAGTACTTC
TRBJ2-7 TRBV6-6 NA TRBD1 CASSSTGGPYEQYF TGTGCCAGCAGTTCAACAGGGGGACCGTACGAGCAGTACTTC
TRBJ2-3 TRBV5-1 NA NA CASSYNQGTDTQYF TGCGCCAGCAGCTATAACCAGGGGACAGATACGCAGTATTTT
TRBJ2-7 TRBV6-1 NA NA CASSLTGRSSYEQYF TGTGCCAGCAGTCTGACAGGCCGTAGCTCCTACGAGCAGTACTTC
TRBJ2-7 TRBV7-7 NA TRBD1 CASSLVQGAYEQYF TGTGCTAGCAGCTTAGTCCAGGGGGCTTACGAGCAGTACTTC
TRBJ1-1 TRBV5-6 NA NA CASSPGEFPGFTEAFF TGTGCCAGCAGCCCAGGCGAGTTCCCGGGCTTCACTGAAGCTTTCTTT
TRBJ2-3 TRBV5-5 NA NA CASSSIPKDTQYF TGTGCCAGCAGCTCCATCCCTAAAGATACGCAGTATTTT
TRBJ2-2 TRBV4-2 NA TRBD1 CASSIPTGDTGELFF TGTGCCAGCAGCATACCGACAGGGGACACCGGGGAGCTGTTTTTT
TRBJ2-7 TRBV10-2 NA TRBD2 CASSGLATLYEQYF TGCGCCAGCAGCGGACTAGCGACACTCTACGAGCAGTACTTC
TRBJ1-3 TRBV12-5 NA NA CASGLPRTVDTIYF TGTGCTAGTGGTTTGCCCCGGACCGTGGACACCATATATTTT
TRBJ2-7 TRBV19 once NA CASSFKSREQYF TGTGCCAGTAGTTTCAAGTCGCGAGAGCAGTACTTC
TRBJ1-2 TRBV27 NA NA CASSLQGWSNYGYTF TGTGCCAGCAGTCTACAGGGTTGGAGTAACTATGGCTACACCTTC
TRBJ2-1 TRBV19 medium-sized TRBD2 CASSRASGGVEQFF TGTGCCAGTAGTAGGGCTAGCGGGGGCGTGGAGCAGTTCTTC
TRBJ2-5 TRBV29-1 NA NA CSVEDWTVQETQYF TGCAGCGTAGAGGACTGGACAGTCCAAGAGACCCAGTACTTC
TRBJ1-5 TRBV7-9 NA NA CASSLFRVGSSNQPQHF TGTGCCAGCAGCTTATTCAGGGTGGGGTCGAGCAATCAGCCCCAGCATTTT
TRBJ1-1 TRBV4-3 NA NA CASSPSFTGEAFF TGCGCCAGCAGCCCTAGCTTTACAGGGGAAGCTTTCTTT
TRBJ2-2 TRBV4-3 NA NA CASSQVRNTGELFF TGCGCCAGCAGCCAGGTCAGAAACACCGGGGAGCTGTTTTTT
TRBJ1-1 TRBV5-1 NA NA CASSLGQPPRGTEAFF TGCGCCAGCAGCTTGGGGCAGCCCCCCAGAGGCACTGAAGCTTTCTTT
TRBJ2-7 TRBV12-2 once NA CASSSREGYEQYF TGTGCCAGCAGCTCGAGGGAGGGCTACGAGCAGTACTTC
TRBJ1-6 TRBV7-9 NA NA CASSLGSSYNSPLHF TGTGCCAGCAGCTTAGGGAGCTCCTATAATTCACCCCTCCACTTT
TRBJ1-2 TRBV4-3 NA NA CASSLTRQGGYGYTF TGCGCCAGCAGCCTCACCCGGCAGGGAGGCTATGGCTACACCTTC
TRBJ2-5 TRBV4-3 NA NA CASSPSRGRGETQYF TGCGCCAGCAGCCCCTCCCGAGGGCGAGGAGAGACCCAGTACTTC
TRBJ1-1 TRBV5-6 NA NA CASWALMNTEAFF TGTGCCAGTTGGGCGTTGATGAACACTGAAGCTTTCTTT
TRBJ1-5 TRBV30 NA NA CAWSFAGGNQPQHF TGTGCCTGGAGTTTTGCAGGGGGCAATCAGCCCCAGCATTTT
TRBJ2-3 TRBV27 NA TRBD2 CASAPLAGGPEKGYTQYF TGTGCCAGCGCTCCCCTAGCGGGGGGGCCGGAAAAGGGGTATACGCAGTATTTT
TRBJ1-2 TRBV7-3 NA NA CASGNPPGANYGYTF TGTGCCAGCGGCAATCCTCCGGGGGCTAACTATGGCTACACCTTC